What follows are 24 T cell receptor beta chains derived from one specimen sequenced in a study of blood T cell repertoires in COVID-19. The assay was immunoSEQ multiplex PCR, and TCRdb's table has in-frame clones only and misses some. The sample has more than 300,000 clones; about 92% are singletons. Sequencing input: PBMCs or T cells enriched from blood (not recorded which). The receptors come from a woman aged 25 to 39 who had recovered from COVID-19.

The chain combines TRBV4-3 with TRBJ1-2; 8 nucleotides line up with TRBD1. Germline-derived CDR1 and CDR2 are LGHNA and YSLEER. V was clipped by 6 bases and J by 8 bases; unmatched bases: 8. The CDR3 extends over 13 amino acids. The CDR3 loop reads CASSLDRGTGYTF. The CDR3 DNA sequence: TGCGCCAGCAGTCTCGACAGGGGCACCGGCTACACCTTC.

The gene calls are TRBV28 and TRBJ2-1, with TRBD1 as a possible D gene (8 bases). The CDR3 spans 14 residues. Between the trimmed V and J ends, which lost 5 bases and 10 bases, there was a span of 18 bases. From germline, CDR1 is MDHEN and CDR2 SYDVKM. This CDR3 reads CASSPWTGRDEQFF. The CDR3, as DNA: TGTGCCAGCAGTCCGTGGACAGGGAGGGACGAGCAGTTCTTC.

This clone has more than one count but fewer than ten. This CDR3 is also generated by other DNA sequences in the sample. The chain is built from TRBV6-2 or TRBV6-3 and TRBJ1-1, with D unclear. With 4 bases removed from V and 3 bases from J, the gap between germline ends came to 3 bases. Germline lookup yields CDR1 MNHEY and CDR2 SVGEGT. The CDR3 spans 11 residues. CDR3 DNA sequence: TGTGCCAGCAGTTCATACACTGAAGCTTTCTTT. Its translation is CASSSYTEAFF.

The chain couples TRBV20-1 to TRBJ2-3; possibly TRBD1 for D (5 bases). The CDR3 has 14 residues. In germline, CDR1 is DFQATT, CDR2 SNEGSKA (reference sequence). Trimming left V 3 bases short and J 2 bases short, with 12 bases between. This chain's CDR3 is CSASRTLNTDTQYF. DNA for the CDR3: TGCAGTGCTAGTCGGACACTCAACACAGATACGCAGTATTTT.

The chain has TRBV19 and TRBJ1-6, with TRBD1 matching over 11 bases. Germline V gene lookup returns CDR1 LNHDA and CDR2 SQIVND (reference sequence). CDR3 size: 14 residues. With V trimmed by 10 bases and J by 7 bases, 6 bases remained unmatched. The CDR3 sequence: CATRDRGSNSPLHF. Here the CDR3 DNA reads TGTGCCACCCGGGACAGGGGGTCGAATTCACCCCTCCACTTT.

This rearrangement joins TRBV28 to TRBJ1-2; D unclear. The CDR3 contains 11 residues. V was pared by 4 bases and J by 8 bases, with 8 bases between. CDR1 and CDR2 from the germline V gene are MDHEN and SYDVKM. This chain's CDR3 is CASSSVAGYTF. Written as DNA, the CDR3 is TGTGCCAGCAGTTCCGTCGCGGGCTACACCTTC.

This clone came up a few times. J is TRBJ1-1 and V is TRBV7-9; D is uncertain. Germline CDR1 and CDR2: SEHNR and FQNEAQ (reference sequence). The V end was cut by 5 bases, the J end by 5 bases, with 12 bases between. The CDR3 length is 13 residues. CDR3 residues: CASSIGVRTEAFF. CDR3 in DNA: TGTGCCAGCAGCATCGGGGTGAGGACTGAAGCTTTCTTT.

This sequence joins TRBV11-2 and TRBJ2-2, with 8 bases identical to TRBD1. From germline, CDR1 is SGHAT and CDR2 FQNNGV. CDR3 length: 17 residues. Trimming took 0 bases from V and 3 from J; bases not matched to a gene: 6. The chain's CDR3 is CASSLDRETGDTGELFF. CDR3 nucleotides: TGTGCCAGCAGCTTAGATCGGGAGACAGGGGACACCGGGGAGCTGTTTTTT.

For the CDR3, the DNA is TGTGCCAGCAGTCAAACCAGGGGAGGGTCCTATAATTCACCCCTCCACTTT. Protein product: CASSQTRGGSYNSPLHF. The rearrangement uses TRBV6-6 and TRBJ1-6; possibly TRBD1 for D (6 bases). V was cut by 5 bases and J by 1 base, with 15 bases left in between. The CDR3 consists of 17 residues. Germline V lookup: CDR1 MNHNY, CDR2 SVGAGI (reference sequence).

The gene calls are TRBV4-3 and TRBJ2-2, with unresolved D. This CDR3 is built from 16 residues. V was trimmed by 0 bases and J by 4 bases, leaving 12 bases between them. Germline V lookup: CDR1 LGHNA, CDR2 YSLEER. The DNA of the CDR3 is TGCGCCAGCAGCCAAGATGCCGGGTTTAGCACCGGGGAGCTGTTTTTT. Translated, it gives CASSQDAGFSTGELFF.

This clone appeared once. This sequence joins TRBV28 and TRBJ2-3; the D gene is possibly TRBD2 (6 bases). The CDR3 is 14 amino acids. CDR1 MDHEN and CDR2 SYDVKM come from the germline V gene. V dropped 5 bases and J dropped 2 bases, with 11 bases sitting between them. The CDR3 sequence is CASSRDSFTDTQYF. In DNA, the CDR3 is TGTGCCAGCAGTAGGGACTCCTTCACAGATACGCAGTATTTT.

The CDR3: CASSVSGLANEQFF. The CDR3 coding sequence is TGTGCCAGCAGCGTGAGTGGGCTAGCAAATGAGCAGTTCTTC. This chain links TRBV9 with TRBJ2-1; maybe TRBD2 (5 bases). V was shortened by 2 bases and J by 7 bases, with 13 bases between the two germline ends. From germline, CDR1 is SGDLS and CDR2 YYNGEE. The CDR3 sequence is 14 residues long.

This rearrangement joins TRBV24-1 to TRBJ2-1; TRBD2 might be the D (6 bases). The germline gives CDR1 KGHDR, CDR2 SFDVKD. The CDR3 length is 15 residues. V was cut by 0 bases and J by 8 bases, with 13 bases left in between. The CDR3 reads CATSDLQSGVDEQFF. In DNA, the CDR3 is TGTGCCACCAGTGATTTGCAATCGGGGGTCGATGAGCAGTTCTTC.

The chain recombines TRBV28 with TRBJ1-5, with a possible D match to TRBD1 (6 bases). V lost 8 bases and J 0 bases, leaving 14 bases between the germline ends. Germline-derived CDR1 and CDR2 are MDHEN and SYDVKM. The CDR3 loop spans 15 amino acids. The CDR3: CASGETGVSNQPQHF. The CDR3 nucleotides read TGTGCCAGCGGGGAGACAGGAGTTAGCAATCAGCCCCAGCATTTT.

The J gene is TRBJ2-1, the V gene TRBV11-2; 8 nucleotides agree with TRBD2. Germline lookup yields CDR1 SGHAT and CDR2 FQNNGV. This CDR3 region has 17 residues. The V segment lost 4 bases and the J segment 7 bases; nucleotides outside the gene matches: 15. This chain's CDR3 is CASSSGPGRSGRNEQFF. In nucleotides, the CDR3 is TGTGCCAGCAGCTCCGGTCCAGGGAGGAGCGGGAGAAATGAGCAGTTCTTC.

CDR3 residues: CASSQDRVPSTDTQYF. DNA for the CDR3: TGCGCCAGCAGCCAGGACAGGGTGCCAAGCACAGATACGCAGTATTTT. The chain joins TRBV4-3 to TRBJ2-3, with TRBD1 matching 8 bases. From germline, CDR1 is LGHNA and CDR2 YSLEER. This CDR3 spans 16 amino acids. With V trimmed by 3 bases and J by 0 bases, 5 bases remained unmatched.

The DNA for the CDR3 is TGTGCCATCAGCGCCCTGGGGGGACCTGAGGACAATGAGCAGTTCTTC. Translating it yields CAISALGGPEDNEQFF. This rearrangement joins TRBV10-3 to TRBJ2-1; D might be TRBD2 (6 bases). The CDR3 covers 16 residues. Trimming stripped 6 bases from V and 5 bases from J, with 20 bases between. In germline, CDR1 is ENHRY, CDR2 SYGVKD.

V gene TRBV2 combines with J gene TRBJ2-7; no definite D call. With 0 bases removed from V and 9 bases from J, the gap between germline ends came to 6 bases. The germline CDR1 and CDR2 sequences are SNHLY and FYNNEI. CDR3 length: 11 amino acids. The CDR3 coding sequence is TGTGCCAGCAGTGAAGCTCCCGGGCAGTACTTC. As protein: CASSEAPGQYF.

The CDR3 region has the DNA TGTGCCACCAGTGATTACGGGGTAGATACGCAGTATTTT. Amino acid sequence: CATSDYGVDTQYF. J is TRBJ2-3 and V is TRBV24-1, with TRBD2 as a possible D gene (5 bases). CDR1 and CDR2 (germline): KGHDR, SFDVKD. This CDR3 comprises 13 residues. V shed 2 bases and J shed 5 bases, with 7 bases lying between them.

This clone was seen just once. CDR3 DNA: TGTGCCAGCAGCTTGGACTTAGCCCTGGAGCAGTACTTC. This sequence encodes CASSLDLALEQYF. This chain links TRBV7-2 with TRBJ2-7, with a weak D call TRBD2 (5 bases). CDR3 size: 13 residues. Trimming left V 3 bases short and J 7 bases short, with 13 bases between. Germline CDR1 SGHTA, CDR2 FQGNSA.

V is TRBV7-2 and J is TRBJ2-7; possibly TRBD1 for D (6 bases). The V end was cut by 4 bases, the J end by 0 bases, with 16 bases between. Looked up from germline, CDR1 is SGHTA and CDR2 is FQGNSA. The CDR3 has 16 amino acids. CDR3 nucleotides: TGTGCCAGCAGCTCCCGTGGGGGCTCGAGCTCCTACGAGCAGTACTTC. Translated, it gives CASSSRGGSSSYEQYF.

This chain joins TRBV4-1 and TRBJ2-7, with TRBD2 as a possible D gene (6 bases). The CDR3 is 13 residues long. Germline V gene sequence: CDR1 MGHRA, CDR2 YSYEKL. The V and J ends lost 4 bases and 7 bases respectively, with 14 bases between them. CDR3 coding DNA: TGCGCCAGCAGCCCCTCGGAGGGTGTAGAGCAGTACTTC. Its translation: CASSPSEGVEQYF.

This clone was found once. This chain's CDR3 is CAGGQGGGELFF. As DNA, the CDR3 is TGTGCCGGTGGACAGGGAGGCGGGGAGCTGTTTTTT. This chain connects TRBV11-3 to TRBJ2-2; 8 bases are a match to TRBD1. With V trimmed by 11 bases and J by 7 bases, 6 bases remained unmatched. There are 12 residues in the CDR3. Germline values: CDR1 SGHNT, CDR2 YENEEA.

J is TRBJ2-2 and V is TRBV7-8; D is possibly TRBD2 (5 bases). Trimming removed 4 bases from V and 5 bases from J, with 11 bases in between. Germline V gene lookup returns CDR1 SGHVS and CDR2 FQNEAQ. CDR3 length equals 14 residues. The CDR3 nucleotides read TGTGCCAGCAGCTACCGACGGGGAACCGGGGAGCTGTTTTTT. Translated, it gives CASSYRRGTGELFF.